This passage covers 24 T cell receptor beta chains from one sample sequenced in a study of T cell responses to AZD1222 COVID-19 vaccine. Profiled with immunoSEQ multiplex PCR; TCRdb holds only in-frame clones, not every one. The data show 100,000 to 150,000 clones, roughly nine tenths seen once. Here the sequenced sample was peripheral blood, taken on day 0 of AZD1222 vaccination. The receptors were gathered from an adult in good health.

This clone came up once. The chain uses TRBV3-1 (or the pseudogene TRBV3-2) and TRBJ2-1; D remains unclear. Germline V gene sequence: CDR1 LGHDT, CDR2 YNNKEL (reference sequence). V was clipped by 3 bases and J by 6 bases, with 9 bases between them. CDR3 length equals 13 residues. This CDR3 reads CASSQLQVNEQFF. Here the CDR3 DNA reads TGTGCCAGCAGCCAGCTCCAAGTCAATGAGCAGTTCTTC.

J is TRBJ2-7 and V is TRBV9; the D is unclear. The ends were cut back, 0 bases at V and 0 bases at J, with 7 bases in the middle. The CDR3 is 14 residues long. Germline lookup yields CDR1 SGDLS and CDR2 YYNGEE. Written as DNA, the CDR3 is TGTGCCAGCAGCGTAGCGTCAAGCTCCTACGAGCAGTACTTC. It specifies CASSVASSSYEQYF. Variable domain in full (rest from reference TRBV9 and TRBJ2-7): DSGVTQTPKHLITATGQRVTLRCSPRSGDLSVYWYQQSLDQGLQFLIQYYNGEERAKGNILERFSAQQFPDLHSELNLSSLELGDSALYFCASSVASSSYEQYFGPGTRLTVT.

This clone was observed a few times. This chain connects TRBV9 to TRBJ1-3, with 8 positions matching TRBD1. CDR3 length equals 15 residues. Trimming at V came to 3 bases and at J to 2 bases, leaving 4 bases not matched to a gene. Germline V gene sequence: CDR1 SGDLS, CDR2 YYNGEE. This CDR3 is CASSATGGAGNTIYF. The CDR3 nucleotides are TGTGCCAGCAGCGCAACAGGGGGAGCTGGAAACACCATATATTTT. Filled out from reference TRBV9 and TRBJ1-3, the complete variable domain reads DSGVTQTPKHLITATGQRVTLRCSPRSGDLSVYWYQQSLDQGLQFLIQYYNGEERAKGNILERFSAQQFPDLHSELNLSSLELGDSALYFCASSATGGAGNTIYFGEGSWLTVV.

The count of this clone is one. V gene TRBV20-1 combines with J gene TRBJ2-1; TRBD2 agrees at 12 bases. CDR1 and CDR2 (germline): DFQATT, SNEGSKA (reference sequence). The CDR3 is 13 residues long. V lost 3 bases to trimming and J lost 7 bases; unmatched junction nucleotides: 1. DNA of the CDR3: TGCAGTGCTAGTGGACTAGCGGGAAATGAGCAGTTCTTC. Encoded protein: CSASGLAGNEQFF.

The chain joins TRBV27 to TRBJ2-2; D is unclear. CDR1 and CDR2 from the germline V gene are MNHEY and SMNVEV (reference sequence). CDR3 length: 14 amino acids. V shed 7 bases and J shed 3 bases, with 12 bases lying between them. The CDR3 DNA follows: TGTGCCAGCAAAACCCTTGGGTACACCGGGGAGCTGTTTTTT. Its protein product is CASKTLGYTGELFF.

The chain combines TRBV4-3 with TRBJ2-3; no clear D. Germline V gives CDR1 LGHNA, CDR2 YSLEER. V dropped 0 bases and J dropped 3 bases, with 4 bases sitting between them. This CDR3 is built from 13 residues. The DNA for the CDR3 is TGCGCCAGCAGCCAAGATCTGACAGATACGCAGTATTTT. This encodes CASSQDLTDTQYF.

The chain recombines TRBV6-5 with TRBJ2-5; D is ambiguous. Germline values: CDR1 MNHEY, CDR2 SVGAGI. The CDR3 extends over 13 amino acids. Trimming shortened V by 5 bases and J by 5 bases, and 12 bases separated the two germline ends. The CDR3 sequence is CASSQQRGETQYF. CDR3 DNA sequence: TGTGCCAGCAGTCAGCAGCGTGGCGAGACCCAGTACTTC.

V is TRBV12-3 or TRBV12-4 and J is TRBJ1-2; D call uncertain. The CDR3 extends over 11 amino acids. The V gene lost 5 bases and the J gene lost 4 bases, with 5 bases spanning the gap. The DNA of the CDR3 is TGTGCCAGCAGTCAAGGCTATGGCTACACCTTC. It yields the protein CASSQGYGYTF.

This chain links TRBV6-5 with TRBJ1-2, with D unresolved. The V and J ends lost 5 bases and 5 bases respectively, with 12 bases between them. Germline V gene sequence: CDR1 MNHEY, CDR2 SVGAGI. The CDR3 has 13 amino acids. CDR3 residues: CASSLFVGYGYTF. The CDR3 DNA is TGTGCCAGCAGTCTCTTTGTGGGTTATGGCTACACCTTC.

The J gene is TRBJ1-1, the V gene TRBV28; 9 nucleotides align to TRBD1. V gave up 8 bases and J gave up 4 bases; unmatched junction bases: 11. This CDR3 region has 15 residues. Germline V gene sequence: CDR1 MDHEN, CDR2 SYDVKM. CDR3 bases: TGTGCCAGCTTACATCCGGGACAGGGATTCACTGAAGCTTTCTTT. Its translation is CASLHPGQGFTEAFF.

The chain employs TRBV21-1 and TRBJ1-3. TRBV21-1 is annotated as a pseudogene. The CDR3 is 15 amino acids. The CDR3 spells CASSKLCGSGNTIYF. DNA for the CDR3: TGTGCCAGCAGCAAACTATGTGGTTCCGGAAACACCATATATTTT.

This clone was seen once. CDR3: CSVGDTGWEKLFF. CDR3 DNA: TGCAGCGTTGGGGATACAGGGTGGGAAAAACTGTTTTTT. The chain recombines TRBV29-1 with TRBJ1-4; D is possibly TRBD1 (6 bases). The germline V gene encodes CDR1 SQVTM and CDR2 ANQGSEA. The CDR3 spans 13 residues. Trimming pared 4 bases from V and 8 bases from J, leaving 14 bases between.

In its sample, this clone was seen a few times. The CDR3 bases are TGTGCCAGCAGTTTCGGGGCAGTTCCTCTAGCCAAAAACATTCAGTACTTC. Its protein product is CASSFGAVPLAKNIQYF. The chain recombines TRBV28 with TRBJ2-4; D may match TRBD1 or TRBD2 (5 bases each). Per germline, CDR1 MDHEN and CDR2 SYDVKM. The CDR3 length is 17 residues. V was trimmed by 3 bases and J by 0 bases, leaving 15 bases between them.

Comment on this clone: One end of the junction varies from germline; a read error may be responsible. CDR3 sequence (DNA): TGTGCCAGCAGTTCAACCGGGACAGGGGACTACAAGCAGTACTTC. Protein product: CASSSTGTGDYKQYF. The rearrangement uses TRBV27 and TRBJ2-7, with 10 bases lining up with TRBD1. This CDR3 spans 15 amino acids. Germline V lookup: CDR1 MNHEY, CDR2 SMNVEV (reference sequence).

The V call is TRBV28, the J call TRBJ1-5; 10 bases are a match to TRBD1. CDR1 and CDR2 (germline): MDHEN, SYDVKM. This CDR3 contains 17 residues. Trimming cost V 3 bases and J 2 bases; bases outside gene matches: 7. In DNA, the CDR3 is TGTGCCAGCAGTTTGACAGGGGGCATAATTGGCAATCAGCCCCAGCATTTT. This codes for CASSLTGGIIGNQPQHF.

The chain carries TRBV13 and TRBJ1-2; unclear D gene. The ends were cut back, 7 bases at V and 2 bases at J, with 20 bases in the middle. From germline, CDR1 is PRHDT and CDR2 FYEKMQ (reference sequence). The CDR3 is 16 amino acids. DNA for the CDR3: TGTGCCAGCACTCGCATCTGGTCAACAATGAACTATGGCTACACCTTC. This encodes CASTRIWSTMNYGYTF. Variable domain in full (rest from reference TRBV13 and TRBJ1-2): AAGVIQSPRHLIKEKRETATLKCYPIPRHDTVYWYQQGPGQDPQFLISFYEKMQSDKGSIPDRFSAQQFSDYHSELNMSSLELGDSALYFCASTRIWSTMNYGYTFGSGTRLTVV.

The chain combines TRBV10-3 with TRBJ1-5; 9 nucleotides match TRBD1. The CDR3 length is 16 residues. CDR1 and CDR2 from the germline V gene are ENHRY and SYGVKD. V gave up 2 bases and J gave up 5 bases; unmatched junction bases: 7. DNA for the CDR3: TGTGCCATCAGTGAGCGGACAGGGGTATTGCATCAGCCCCAGCATTTT. It encodes CAISERTGVLHQPQHF.

The chain uses TRBV12-3 or TRBV12-4 and TRBJ2-7; unclear D gene. The ends were cut back, 7 bases at V and 3 bases at J, with 7 bases in the middle. This CDR3 has 11 residues. CDR3 loop: CASMARYEQYF. CDR3 nucleotide sequence: TGTGCCAGCATGGCACGCTACGAGCAGTACTTC.

The rearrangement joins TRBV5-6 to TRBJ1-4; D is uncertain. V was cut by 0 bases and J by 0 bases, with 9 bases left in between. The germline V gene encodes CDR1 SGHDT and CDR2 YYEEEE. The CDR3 has 16 amino acids. CDR3 sequence reads: CASSLDYGATNEKLFF. CDR3 nucleotides: TGTGCCAGCAGCTTGGATTATGGGGCAACTAATGAAAAACTGTTTTTT.

The chain combines TRBV5-1 with TRBJ1-3; tentatively, D is TRBD1 (5 bases). Germline V gene data show CDR1 as SGHRS and CDR2 as YFSETQ. V was shortened by 0 bases and J by 2 bases, with 9 bases between the two germline ends. The CDR3 runs to 15 residues. The CDR3 bases are TGCGCCAGCAGCTTGGGCGGGGGTGCTGGAAACACCATATATTTT. Its protein product is CASSLGGGAGNTIYF.

V usage is TRBV4-2 and J usage is TRBJ2-2; TRBD2 might be the D (6 bases). Germline lookup yields CDR1 LGHNA and CDR2 YNFKEQ. This CDR3 has 16 residues. V dropped 1 base and J dropped 1 base, with 10 bases sitting between them. For the CDR3, the DNA is TGTGCCAGCAGCCAAGGGCCAGCGGGGAACACCGGGGAGCTGTTTTTT. Protein: CASSQGPAGNTGELFF.

This sequence joins TRBV23-1 and TRBJ1-2; 9 bases are shared with TRBD1. TRBV23-1 is assigned to the ORF class and has an uncertain function. V lost 3 bases to trimming and J lost 3 bases; unmatched junction nucleotides: 11. There are 17 residues in the CDR3. CDR3 in amino acids: CASSHYRGRLCDYGYTF. CDR3 DNA: TGCGCCAGCAGTCATTACAGGGGGCGGCTGTGTGACTATGGCTACACCTTC.

The rearrangement links TRBV18 to TRBJ2-2, with D perhaps matching TRBD1 or TRBD2 (5 bases each). Germline CDR1 reads KGHSH; CDR2 reads LQKENI. V was pared by 3 bases and J by 1 base, with 12 bases between. The CDR3 length is 16 residues. This CDR3 is CASSPSGQGNTGELFF. CDR3 DNA sequence: TGTGCCAGCTCACCTTCGGGGCAGGGGAACACCGGGGAGCTGTTTTTT.

The V call is TRBV27, the J call TRBJ2-5, with 9 nucleotides matching TRBD2. CDR3 length: 16 amino acids. V lost 5 bases and J lost 5; bases outside the gene matches: 12. The germline gives CDR1 MNHEY, CDR2 SMNVEV (reference sequence). The CDR3 DNA follows: TGTGCCAGCAGTCCGATATCCGGGACTAGCCAGGAGACCCAGTACTTC. This sequence encodes CASSPISGTSQETQYF.